These T cell receptor beta chains were read from a single sample in a study of technical replicates of blood from a handful of donors. Sequencing used immunoSEQ multiplex PCR; TCRdb keeps in-frame clones, though not all of them. The sample contains fewer than 65,000 clones, 87% of which appear only once. Sequenced material: PBMCs. All receptors come from a human donor in good health. Some clones in this sample may be carry-over from other donors' samples. CDR3s include the opening cysteine and the closing phenylalanine or tryptophan. D genes are given only for firm matches. Clone size is not always given. Where it is, it says once, few, many or a class for expanded clones.

clone_size: .; d_call: .; j_call: TRBJ1-1; cdr3_length: 14; v_call: TRBV5-3; cdr3_aa: CARSLNRLNTEAFF; cdr3_nt: TGTGCCAGAAGCTTGAACAGATTGAACACTGAAGCTTTCTTT
clone_size: few; d_call: .; j_call: TRBJ1-1; cdr3_length: 14; v_call: TRBV9; cdr3_aa: CASSGQVANTEAFF; cdr3_nt: TGTGCCAGCAGCGGACAGGTGGCCAACACTGAAGCTTTCTTT
clone_size: .; d_call: TRBD2; j_call: TRBJ2-7; cdr3_length: 16; v_call: TRBV5-1; cdr3_aa: CASSILAGESSYEQYF; cdr3_nt: TGCGCCAGCAGTATATTAGCGGGGGAAAGCTCCTACGAGCAGTACTTC
clone_size: few; d_call: TRBD2; j_call: TRBJ2-2; cdr3_length: 13; v_call: TRBV30; cdr3_aa: CAWSSGSTGELFF; cdr3_nt: TGTGCCTGGAGTAGCGGGAGTACCGGGGAGCTGTTTTTT
clone_size: .; d_call: .; j_call: TRBJ2-1; cdr3_length: 17; v_call: TRBV4-2; cdr3_aa: CASSRGDAGTSYNEQFF; cdr3_nt: TGTGCCAGCAGCCGCGGCGACGCGGGGACCTCCTACAATGAGCAGTTCTTC
clone_size: .; d_call: .; j_call: TRBJ1-1; cdr3_length: 15; v_call: TRBV11-3; cdr3_aa: CASSFDLREDTEAFF; cdr3_nt: TGTGCCAGCAGCTTCGACTTGAGGGAAGACACTGAAGCTTTCTTT
clone_size: .; d_call: TRBD2; j_call: TRBJ2-7; cdr3_length: 14; v_call: TRBV9; cdr3_aa: CASSSRLASYEQYF; cdr3_nt: TGTGCCAGCAGCTCCAGACTAGCGAGCTACGAGCAGTACTTC
clone_size: .; d_call: TRBD2; j_call: TRBJ2-5; cdr3_length: 19; v_call: TRBV7-2; cdr3_aa: CASSLEALRGAAVPETQYF; cdr3_nt: TGTGCCAGCAGCCTTGAAGCTCTGCGGGGGGCCGCGGTACCAGAGACCCAGTACTTC
clone_size: .; d_call: .; j_call: TRBJ1-5; cdr3_length: 13; v_call: TRBV13; cdr3_aa: CASSLDRDQPQHF; cdr3_nt: TGTGCCAGCAGCTTAGACCGGGATCAGCCCCAGCATTTT
clone_size: .; d_call: .; j_call: TRBJ2-3; cdr3_length: 13; v_call: TRBV9; cdr3_aa: CASSASSADTQYF; cdr3_nt: TGTGCCAGCAGCGCCAGCAGCGCAGATACGCAGTATTTT
clone_size: .; d_call: TRBD2; j_call: TRBJ2-5; cdr3_length: 13; v_call: TRBV29-1; cdr3_aa: CSVGASGQETQYF; cdr3_nt: TGCAGCGTGGGTGCTAGCGGACAAGAGACCCAGTACTTC